Presented here are 12 T cell receptor beta chains from one specimen sequenced in a study of blood T cell repertoires in COVID-19. Sequencing was performed with immunoSEQ multiplex PCR; in TCRdb, only in-frame clones are kept and a portion is missing. The profile shows about 220,000 clones, 84% of them singletons. Sequenced input: peripheral blood. All receptors derive from a man aged 25 to 40 with active or convalescent COVID-19.

The gene calls are TRBV7-2 and TRBJ2-1; 7 bases line up with TRBD1. The junction had 7 bases not matched to a gene; V was cut back by 5 bases and J by 3 bases. This CDR3 is built from 15 residues. Per germline, CDR1 SGHTA and CDR2 FQGNSA. This CDR3 reads CASSTRSGGYNEQFF. The CDR3 DNA is TGTGCCAGCAGCACCAGATCAGGGGGCTACAATGAGCAGTTCTTC. The full variable domain, in which reference TRBV7-2 and TRBJ2-1 provide the parts outside the CDR3, is GAGVSQSPSNKVTEKGKDVELRCDPISGHTALYWYRQSLGQGLEFLIYFQGNSAPDKSGLPSDRFSAERTGGSVSTLTIQRTQQEDSAVYLCASSTRSGGYNEQFFGPGTRLTVL.

This clone is medium-sized within its sample. J is TRBJ1-1 and V is TRBV5-1; D might be TRBD1 (5 bases). Between the trimmed V and J ends, which lost 4 bases and 0 bases, there was a span of 16 bases. Germline V lookup: CDR1 SGHRS, CDR2 YFSETQ. The CDR3 extends over 16 amino acids. The CDR3 DNA follows: TGCGCCAGCAGCCCTTCCTGGCGACAGCTGAACACTGAAGCTTTCTTT. Translation gives CASSPSWRQLNTEAFF.

The V call is TRBV27, the J call TRBJ2-3; D uncertain. The germline V gene has CDR1 MNHEY and CDR2 SMNVEV (reference sequence). This CDR3 region has 14 residues. V lost 11 bases, J lost 0 bases, and 15 bases lay in between. The CDR3 loop is CAEHPPPSTDTQYF. The DNA of the CDR3 is TGTGCCGAGCACCCCCCCCCAAGCACAGATACGCAGTATTTT.

This clone was counted only a few times. Other DNA sequences in the same sample also yield this CDR3. This chain links TRBV19 with TRBJ1-6; D remains unclear. Germline assignment: CDR1 LNHDA and CDR2 SQIVND (reference sequence). This CDR3 comprises 14 residues. The ends were cut back, 5 bases at V and 0 bases at J, with 5 bases in the middle. CDR3 nucleotides: TGTGCCAGTAGTTTCAGCTCCTATAATTCACCCCTCCACTTT. This encodes CASSFSSYNSPLHF.

This clone was seen more than once but under ten times. The chain couples TRBV7-2 to TRBJ2-7; 14 bases map to TRBD2. Germline CDR1 SGHTA, CDR2 FQGNSA. The CDR3 spans 16 residues. V shed 5 bases and J 5 bases; nucleotides not matched to a gene: 8. CDR3 residues: CASSPRGTSGSNEQYF. The CDR3 DNA reads TGTGCCAGCAGCCCGAGGGGGACTAGCGGGAGTAACGAGCAGTACTTC.

The gene calls are TRBV24-1 and TRBJ2-2, with 7 positions matching TRBD1. Germline values: CDR1 KGHDR, CDR2 SFDVKD. The V gene end was trimmed by 6 bases and the J gene end by 6 bases; junction bases not matched to a gene: 6. This CDR3 comprises 14 residues. This CDR3 is CATSLQGNAGELFF. The CDR3 DNA is TGTGCCACCAGTTTACAGGGGAATGCCGGGGAGCTGTTTTTT.

The chain uses TRBV6-6 and TRBJ2-4; possibly TRBD2 for D (5 bases). The ends were cut back, 6 bases at V and 6 bases at J, with 12 bases in the middle. The length of the CDR3 is 13 residues. Germline V gene lookup returns CDR1 MNHNY and CDR2 SVGAGI (reference sequence). The CDR3 loop reads CASSPGETNIQYF. The DNA for the CDR3 is TGTGCCAGCAGCCCCGGGGAAACAAACATTCAGTACTTC.

V is TRBV28 and J is TRBJ2-7; a possible D gene is TRBD2 (6 bases). The germline gives CDR1 MDHEN, CDR2 SYDVKM. The CDR3 is 14 amino acids. The V end was cut by 5 bases, the J end by 3 bases, with 14 bases between. The CDR3 DNA follows: TGTGCCAGCAGTGCCGGAGGGGACCTCTACGAGCAGTACTTC. Its protein is CASSAGGDLYEQYF.

The chain couples TRBV6-6 to TRBJ2-3; D call uncertain. The CDR3 is 10 residues long. V was shortened by 10 bases and J by 3 bases, with 5 bases between the two germline ends. Per the germline V gene, CDR1 is MNHNY and CDR2 is SVGAGI (reference sequence). In DNA form, the CDR3 reads TGTGCCACCCTGACAGATACGCAGTATTTT. Translating gives CATLTDTQYF.

This clone was counted a single time. This chain uses TRBV6-1 with TRBJ1-1; 7 positions agree with TRBD1. The CDR3 spans 14 residues. Trimming at V came to 5 bases and at J to 4 bases, leaving 7 bases not matched to a gene. Germline values: CDR1 MNHNS, CDR2 SASEGT. CDR3 nucleotides: TGTGCCAGCAGTTCTCGACAGGGTCGCACTGAAGCTTTCTTT. The encoded protein is CASSSRQGRTEAFF.

CDR3 region: CASSQAGEAEAFF. CDR3 DNA sequence: TGTGCCAGCAGCCAGGCCGGGGAGGCTGAAGCTTTCTTT. The chain is built from TRBV7-7 and TRBJ1-1; no firm D call. V lost 5 bases to trimming and J lost 6 bases, with 13 bases between them. The CDR3 contains 13 residues. From germline, CDR1 is SSHAT and CDR2 FNYEAQ (reference sequence).

For this clone: Different DNA sequences within this sample yield the same CDR3. This rearrangement joins TRBV7-9 to TRBJ2-3, with D tentatively TRBD1 (6 bases). Trimming stripped 5 bases from V and 0 bases from J, with 9 bases between. This CDR3 has 14 amino acids. Germline-derived CDR1 and CDR2 are SEHNR and FQNEAQ (reference sequence). CDR3 in DNA: TGTGCCAGCAGCGGTAGGGGGAGCACAGATACGCAGTATTTT. Its translation: CASSGRGSTDTQYF.